The sequence of this T cell receptor beta chain was determined in a study of PD-1 blockade in classical Hodgkin lymphoma. General study findings and limits: Baseline diversity was lower in partial responders and progressors than complete responders. The study found that TCR diversity rose significantly by C4D1 in CD4+ but not CD8+ cells.

Germline CDR1 reads SNHLY; CDR2 reads FYNNEI. The CDR3 runs 12 residues. Each of the patients experienced relapse following autologous stem cell transplantation, and their brentuximab vedotin exposure differed. Best responses fell into complete response, partial response or progressive disease. The protocol was immunoSEQ multiplex PCR, while the TCRdb copy is restricted to in-frame clones and leaves out a portion. The data hold tens of thousands of clones, with 80% observed a single time. As regards this clone: Antigen: not known.

V is TRBV2 and J is TRBJ2-1; 9 nucleotides match TRBD2. The material sequenced was peripheral blood mononuclear cells (PBMCs), taken before the second cycle of nivolumab. The TCR sequence derives from a human donor with classical Hodgkin lymphoma. The CDR3 is CTAGGNYNEQFF. DNA for the CDR3: TGTACAGCGGGAGGAAACTACAATGAGCAGTTCTTC.